This T cell receptor beta chain stems from a study of cytomegalovirus exposure and HLA in healthy donors (dated by TCRdb to the late 2010s). Turning to the overall study: An earlier analysis of several hundred of the donors reported approximately 280 Gb of sequence data and around 110 million unique TCR beta sequences obtained from about 200 million T cells. In an earlier analysis of over 550 of the donors, high-throughput TCR beta sequencing was used to judge whether each TCR beta V gene segment behaved as functional or pseudogenic. Typing coverage varied by locus: about 620-640 donors for A, B, C, DRB1 and DQB1; 500 to 550 for DQA1; 600 to 610 for DPA1; 450 to 480 for DPB1. Roughly 300 gigabases of sequencing data and tens of millions of unique TCR sequences made up an early release that covered approximately 700 HLA-typed donors. To study patterns of TCR occurrence, a later analysis re-analyzed previously published TCR beta repertoires from several hundred donors and added high-resolution HLA genotyping. The study combined high-throughput TCR immunosequencing, statistical association of individual TCRs with disease status, and machine learning to predict cytomegalovirus infection status. Rather than using new phenotypic data, the later analysis identified candidate immune exposures from TCR beta sequences and from how often those sequences occurred across donors. Every repertoire in the discovery cohort had been generated on one and the same sequencing platform. Along with the roughly 710-subject first cohort, a separate validation cohort of 120 different subjects was used. The study profiled the T cell repertoires of some 610 subjects by immunosequencing and related them to cytomegalovirus serostatus. A later genetic analysis took genome-wide SNP genotypes for about 65% of the 666 donors and used that subset as a discovery cohort. Among around 400 genotyped donors of the cohort, an average of approximately 240,000 unique TCR beta nucleotide sequences was sequenced per donor, of which about 18% were non-productive. Because of strong linkage in the cohort, roughly five DR-DQ haplotypes were treated as single units for association and clustering. Of the roughly 410 genotyped donors, more than 75% were placed in the genetic ancestry cluster associated with self-reported Caucasian donors. The study aimed to test whether cataloging public T cell receptors could reveal signatures of past pathogen exposure. Donor age, sex, ethnicity and CMV serostatus were collected together with the repertoire data. HLA typing covered class I and class II loci at four-digit resolution. General conclusions and limits of the study: In an earlier analysis of under 600 of the donors, most TCR beta V segments were observed in productive rearrangements about 87% or about 30% of the time, broadly matching IMGT annotations. Because HLA typing was missing for some donors at each locus, association tests included only the typed subset. Only TCR beta chains were sequenced in this cohort, and the absence of alpha or paired-chain data limited detectable features. Most TCR sequences were seen in very few donors, while some public TCRs were found in many individuals. The earlier analysis of approximately 560 of the donors excluded 15 to 20 rarely observed V segments, including chromosome 9 orphons, because counts were too low. In a later analysis, HLA-associated TCR beta chains showed more clonal expansion and lower generation probabilities than non-associated chains that were equally common. A further reported finding was that TCR beta sequences accurately predicted the HLA-A and HLA-B alleles for most subjects in the first cohort. According to the authors, the approach could potentially be generalized to other disease states and immunological phenotypes. In both the original and validation cohorts, the classifier was reported to diagnose cytomegalovirus status with high specificity and sensitivity. A later analysis reported that several top co-occurrence clusters appeared linked to parvovirus B19, influenza, CMV and Epstein-Barr virus. Most CMV-associated TCR beta chains appeared to be HLA-restricted in a later analysis, and the HLA associations seemed to be driven largely by CMV exposure. A cluster of highly shared sequence variants was judged likely to be a technical artifact of the sequencing pipeline. In a later analysis, TCR association rates were found to vary across HLA loci, with the most associated TCRs seen for DRB1 alleles and the fewest for HLA-C alleles. Sequencing depth was assumed to be roughly uniform across donors in the presence/absence analyses, though that assumption may not hold. Strong co-occurrence of HLA alleles, especially DR and DQ, made assigning TCR associations to individual alleles difficult. CMV serostatus was the only immune exposure information available for the cohort. At a false discovery rate of 0.05, a later analysis linked some 17,000 TCR beta sequences to specific HLA alleles. An association between a missense DCLRE1C variant and V-gene and J-gene trimming of TCR beta chains was found in a later genetic analysis and replicated in an independent cohort. Correlated functional status among segregating V segments might reflect linkage disequilibrium, but an unknown experimental factor could not be ruled out. Because the 87-base-pair reads could not distinguish some IMGT-functional V segments, including TRBV6-2 and TRBV6-3, those segments were excluded. In vitro tests confirmed that a few of the cytomegalovirus-associated TCR beta chains recognize cytomegalovirus antigens. A total of about 180 TCR beta chains were listed by the study as associated with cytomegalovirus. A later genetic analysis reported fewer N-insertions in productive TCRs among donors in an Asian-associated ancestry cluster than the 666-donor mean.

In total, 666 healthy bone marrow donors made up the cohort. At the time of sampling, every cohort member was nominally healthy, though immune exposures that went unrecorded were likely present. The donor was CMV seronegative and belonged to the group of approximately 320 seronegative cohort members. A peripheral blood sample was provided by each donor, and peripheral blood mononuclear cells were used for TCR beta sequencing. The Qiagen DNeasy Blood Extraction Kit was used to extract genomic DNA from the blood cell samples. This clone was seen just once. It has no known antigen specificity. No base quality information exists; no much larger clone differs at one position. The protocol used for the library was the immunoSEQ multiplex PCR assay. The multiplex PCR relied on a mix of 60 forward primers for TCR Vbeta segments and 13 reverse primers for TCR Jbeta segments. The CDR3 region of rearranged TCR beta genes was amplified from genomic DNA by a multiplex PCR assay. Amplified TCR beta libraries were sequenced as 87-base-pair reads on the Illumina HiSeq System. Processing in the source paper ran as follows. In a later analysis, tens of millions of unique TCR beta chains were counted across the 650 to 700 repertoires, and about 9.9 million of these chains were shared by at least two donors. To remove PCR and sequencing errors, raw reads were error-corrected and collapsed into unique sequences using a nearest-neighbor algorithm that merged closely related sequences. To assign V, D and J gene segments, CDR3 sequences were aligned to IMGT reference sequences. For a sequence to be retained, a match of at least six nucleotides to both a V gene segment and a J gene segment was required. Rearrangements were classified as productive when the CDR3 lacked stop codons and remained in frame with V and J, and all other rearrangements were classified as non-productive. Following IMGT convention, CDR3 was defined as the stretch from the second conserved V-encoded cysteine up to the conserved J-encoded phenylalanine. Sequences without an unambiguous match to a single V gene segment were excluded from the earlier analysis of about 600 of the donors. An earlier analysis of some 500 of the donors classified V segments as functional when productive rearrangements were above 56.7% and as segregating when the standard deviation between donors was above 5%. A statistical classification framework was built to diagnose cytomegalovirus status from the catalog of TCR beta chain sequences. V and J gene assignment, in a later analysis, came from comparing TCR nucleotide sequences with IMGT/GENE-DB human TR gene sequences. The TCRdist pipeline was used in a later analysis to assign CDR3 sequences and most-parsimonious VDJ recombination scenarios. A later analysis defined each TCR beta chain by its CDR3 amino acid sequence plus V-gene family, and excluded reads lacking a unique V-gene family. In a later analysis, nearly 600 highly shared, low-generation-probability nucleotide sequences were removed to address suspected cross-contamination and a sequencing artifact. A later analysis calculated a clonal expansion index for each public chain from normalized within-repertoire ranks of inferred template counts. In a later analysis, generation probabilities were computed with a VDJ recombination model fitted to out-of-frame rearrangements, and the resulting probabilities were checked against IGoR. A later analysis scored TCR-TCR, TCR-HLA and TCR-CMV co-occurrence with hypergeometric tests, applying a repertoire-size bias correction to TCR pairs. A later analysis estimated false discovery rates by permuting HLA or CMV assignments 20 times. In a later analysis, co-occurring TCRs were grouped using DBSCAN, and TCRdist sequence similarity was added for clustering within HLA-allele-positive subsets. Repertoires with fewer than 30,000 or more than 120,000 public chains, plus five repertoires with anomalous nucleotide sharing, were excluded from co-occurrence clustering. TCRdb mirrors the immuneACCESS table, restricted to in-frame sequences. Some clones are absent from its copies; in checked studies, under half trace to an unresolved V gene, and the reason for the others is unknown. The D gene and trimming were derived from the DNA, and the V and J assignments and clone size from that table. This sample lists some 120,000 clones; roughly four fifths were detected once. In total, the top ten clones hold more than 1.4% of the sample.

The CDR3 covers 12 residues, taking in both the cysteine and the phenylalanine. Kept here is only the CDR3 DNA, which spans 36 bases and is read in frame from base 1. The germline V gene (reference sequence) specifies MNHEY as CDR1 and SMNVEV as CDR2. The junction carries 9 bases between V and J, which are trimmed by 7 bases and 5 bases respectively. Sequenced material: PBMCs. Recombination connected TRBV27 to TRBJ2-1, with TRBD2 as a weak D call on 5 bases. This clonotype was sampled from a woman younger than 30 in good health and CMV-seronegative. CDR3 sequence: CASKEVNNEQFF. The DNA sequence reads TGTGCCAGCAAGGAGGTCAACAATGAGCAGTTCTTC.